These T cell receptor beta chains were read from a single sample in a study of T-cell reconstitution after alpha-beta-depleted transplantation in children. A single record per CDR3 protein comes from TCRdb applying MiXCR to the PCR reads. The table has a few hundred thousand distinct CDR3 sequences, over 10% seen once. The sequencing used PBMCs, mostly from graft donor cells, collected 360 days after TCRalphabeta/CD19-depleted stem cell transplant. All receptors come from a male patient aged 10-17 years who had a stem cell transplant for acute myeloid leukemia, so the T cells may come from the graft donor. CDR3s include the opening cysteine and the closing phenylalanine or tryptophan. Fields, in order: D gene, J gene, V gene, clone size, CDR3 DNA, CDR3 protein. D genes are given only for firm matches. The size of a clone is reported for some rows only, either as once, few or many, or as a class for expanded clones.

d_gene: .
j_gene: TRBJ2-7
v_gene: TRBV7-2
abundance: .
CDR3nt: TGTGCCAGCAGCTTAGGTTGGCTAAATTACGAGCAGTACTTC
CDR3aa: CASSLGWLNYEQYF

d_gene: TRBD1
j_gene: TRBJ2-5
v_gene: TRBV5-5
abundance: many
CDR3nt: TGTGCCAGCAGCTTGCCGGGACAGAAAGAGACCCAGTACTTC
CDR3aa: CASSLPGQKETQYF

d_gene: .
j_gene: TRBJ2-1
v_gene: TRBV18
abundance: .
CDR3nt: TGTGCCAGCTCACCTAGCCGGACAGGCGGGGATGAGCAGTTCTTC
CDR3aa: CASSPSRTGGDEQFF

d_gene: TRBD1
j_gene: TRBJ1-1
v_gene: TRBV20-1
abundance: .
CDR3nt: TGCAGTGCTAACGGGGGACAGTTCTCCACTGAAGCTTTCTTT
CDR3aa: CSANGGQFSTEAFF

d_gene: TRBD2
j_gene: TRBJ2-3
v_gene: TRBV20-1
abundance: few
CDR3nt: TGCAGTGCTAGCCGGGAGGCGGCGGTAGATACGCAGTATTTT
CDR3aa: CSASREAAVDTQYF

d_gene: TRBD1
j_gene: TRBJ2-5
v_gene: TRBV5-1
abundance: few
CDR3nt: TGCGCCAGCAGATTTACAGGGGCGAGGGAGACCCAGTACTTC
CDR3aa: CASRFTGARETQYF

d_gene: .
j_gene: TRBJ2-7
v_gene: TRBV12-3/TRBV12-4
abundance: many
CDR3nt: TGTGCCAGCCAGAGGGCCTACGAGCAGTACTTC
CDR3aa: CASQRAYEQYF

d_gene: .
j_gene: TRBJ2-7
v_gene: TRBV7-3
abundance: .
CDR3nt: TGTGCCAGCAGCCATTATTGGGGCTACGAGCAGTACTTC
CDR3aa: CASSHYWGYEQYF

d_gene: TRBD1
j_gene: TRBJ1-3
v_gene: TRBV20-1
abundance: few
CDR3nt: TGCAGTGCTAGAGGACAGGGCTCTGGAAACACCATATATTTT
CDR3aa: CSARGQGSGNTIYF

d_gene: TRBD1
j_gene: TRBJ1-5
v_gene: TRBV4-2
abundance: .
CDR3nt: TGTGCCAGCAGCCCGGCCGGGACAGGAGTCGTCTATAGCAATCAGCCCCAGCATTTT
CDR3aa: CASSPAGTGVVYSNQPQHF

d_gene: TRBD2
j_gene: TRBJ2-1
v_gene: TRBV12-3/TRBV12-4
abundance: .
CDR3nt: TGTGCCAGCAAGCCCGGGACTAGCGTTTCGAGCTCCTACAATGAGCAGTTCTTC
CDR3aa: CASKPGTSVSSSYNEQFF

d_gene: TRBD2
j_gene: TRBJ2-3
v_gene: TRBV7-9
abundance: few
CDR3nt: TGTGCCAGCAGCCCTATTGGTAGCGGGAGTTCGACAGATACGCAGTATTTT
CDR3aa: CASSPIGSGSSTDTQYF

d_gene: TRBD2
j_gene: TRBJ2-5
v_gene: TRBV20-1
abundance: .
CDR3nt: TGCAGTCCTGGAGGGAGGGCCGCAGAGACCCAGTACTTC
CDR3aa: CSPGGRAAETQYF

d_gene: .
j_gene: TRBJ2-3
v_gene: TRBV5-1
abundance: many
CDR3nt: TGCGCCAGCAGGTTACAGGAATATACGCAGTATTTT
CDR3aa: CASRLQEYTQYF

d_gene: .
j_gene: TRBJ2-7
v_gene: TRBV10-3
abundance: few
CDR3nt: TGTGCCATCAGCGACTCCGTCAGCTCCTACGAGCAGTACTTC
CDR3aa: CAISDSVSSYEQYF

d_gene: .
j_gene: TRBJ2-7
v_gene: TRBV5-1
abundance: few
CDR3nt: TGCGCCAGCAGCAATCCGGGGCACGTCCTCTCCTACGAGCAGTACTTC
CDR3aa: CASSNPGHVLSYEQYF

d_gene: .
j_gene: TRBJ1-2
v_gene: TRBV4-3
abundance: .
CDR3nt: TGCGCCAGCAGCCAAGTTGGGGCCAGTCTTGGCTATGGCTACACCTTC
CDR3aa: CASSQVGASLGYGYTF

d_gene: .
j_gene: TRBJ1-2
v_gene: TRBV30
abundance: few
CDR3nt: TGTGCCTGGAACCCCGGACTCCTCTGGGGCTACACCTTC
CDR3aa: CAWNPGLLWGYTF

d_gene: .
j_gene: TRBJ1-5
v_gene: TRBV19
abundance: .
CDR3nt: TGTGCCAGTAGTATCGAACCACTAGACATTCAGCCCCAGCATTTT
CDR3aa: CASSIEPLDIQPQHF

d_gene: TRBD2
j_gene: TRBJ2-7
v_gene: TRBV4-3
abundance: few
CDR3nt: TGCGCCAGCAGCCAAGAGGGGAGGGGCGGCTACGAGCAGTACTTC
CDR3aa: CASSQEGRGGYEQYF

d_gene: .
j_gene: TRBJ2-1
v_gene: TRBV20-1
abundance: few
CDR3nt: TGCAGTGCTTCGACAGTAGCCGATGAGCAGTTCTTC
CDR3aa: CSASTVADEQFF

d_gene: TRBD1
j_gene: TRBJ2-7
v_gene: TRBV18
abundance: .
CDR3nt: TGTGCCAGCTCACCACGCCAGGGGGTCTACGAGCAGTACTTC
CDR3aa: CASSPRQGVYEQYF

d_gene: TRBD1
j_gene: TRBJ2-5
v_gene: TRBV7-2
abundance: many
CDR3nt: TGTGCCAGCAGTTATACAGGGGCGATAGGAGAGACCCAGTACTTC
CDR3aa: CASSYTGAIGETQYF

d_gene: .
j_gene: TRBJ2-1
v_gene: TRBV20-1
abundance: many
CDR3nt: TGCAGTGCTAGTTCTCTTTGGGACCCACGTCCGGAGATCAATGAGCAGTTCTTC
CDR3aa: CSASSLWDPRPEINEQFF

d_gene: .
j_gene: TRBJ2-1
v_gene: TRBV4-3
abundance: .
CDR3nt: TGCGCCAGCAGCCCGGGACGAGGGCCCTACAATGAGCAGTTCTTC
CDR3aa: CASSPGRGPYNEQFF

d_gene: .
j_gene: TRBJ1-5
v_gene: TRBV19
abundance: .
CDR3nt: TGTGCTAGCTCATTTGTAAGCAATCAGCCCCAGCATTTT
CDR3aa: CASSFVSNQPQHF

d_gene: TRBD2
j_gene: TRBJ2-3
v_gene: TRBV10-3
abundance: many
CDR3nt: TGTGCCATCAGTGAGCCTTTAGCGGGAATGGGTTACACAGATACGCAGTATTTT
CDR3aa: CAISEPLAGMGYTDTQYF

d_gene: TRBD2
j_gene: TRBJ2-4
v_gene: TRBV3-1
abundance: .
CDR3nt: TGTGCCAGCAGCCAAGAACTAGCGGCCAAAAACATTCAGTACTTC
CDR3aa: CASSQELAAKNIQYF

d_gene: TRBD2
j_gene: TRBJ2-2
v_gene: TRBV20-1
abundance: few
CDR3nt: TGCAGTGCTGGGGCTAGCGGAGCGAACACCGGGGAGCTGTTTTTT
CDR3aa: CSAGASGANTGELFF

d_gene: TRBD1
j_gene: TRBJ2-7
v_gene: TRBV5-1
abundance: few
CDR3nt: TGCGCCAGCAGCAAGGGACAGGGGGACTTCTCCTACGAGCAGTACTTC
CDR3aa: CASSKGQGDFSYEQYF

d_gene: .
j_gene: TRBJ2-3
v_gene: TRBV7-9
abundance: .
CDR3nt: TGTGCCAGCGCCCGGGGCCCCTCGGCAGATACGCAGTATTTT
CDR3aa: CASARGPSADTQYF

d_gene: .
j_gene: TRBJ1-1
v_gene: TRBV4-3
abundance: .
CDR3nt: TGCGCCAGCAGCCAAGATCGTGGGAGGACTGAAGCTTTCTTT
CDR3aa: CASSQDRGRTEAFF

d_gene: TRBD1
j_gene: TRBJ2-1
v_gene: TRBV12-3/TRBV12-4
abundance: few
CDR3nt: TGTGCCAGCAATTCCGACAGGGGCTACAATGAGCAGTTCTTC
CDR3aa: CASNSDRGYNEQFF

d_gene: .
j_gene: TRBJ2-1
v_gene: TRBV7-9
abundance: .
CDR3nt: TGTGCCACTCCTATTGGGTCCAGCTCCTACAATGAGCAGTTCTTC
CDR3aa: CATPIGSSSYNEQFF

d_gene: .
j_gene: TRBJ2-4
v_gene: TRBV4-3
abundance: .
CDR3nt: TGCGCCAGCAGCCCGTCCTCGGCAAACATTCAGTACTTC
CDR3aa: CASSPSSANIQYF

d_gene: .
j_gene: TRBJ2-1
v_gene: TRBV3-1
abundance: many
CDR3nt: TGTGCCAGCAGCCAAAGACCCGGGACCCAGTTCTTC
CDR3aa: CASSQRPGTQFF

d_gene: TRBD1
j_gene: TRBJ2-4
v_gene: TRBV20-1
abundance: .
CDR3nt: TGCAGTGCCACCATGGGACAGGGGAAAAACATTCAGTACTTC
CDR3aa: CSATMGQGKNIQYF

d_gene: .
j_gene: TRBJ1-1
v_gene: TRBV20-1
abundance: .
CDR3nt: TGCAGTGCTAGAGATGGGTCTACGAACACTGAAGCTTTCTTT
CDR3aa: CSARDGSTNTEAFF

d_gene: .
j_gene: TRBJ2-5
v_gene: TRBV6-6
abundance: .
CDR3nt: TGTGCCGAGGCCGCCTCTCAAGAGACCCAGTACTTC
CDR3aa: CAEAASQETQYF

d_gene: TRBD1
j_gene: TRBJ1-2
v_gene: TRBV30
abundance: .
CDR3nt: TGTGCCTGGATGAGGACAGGTGAATTAGGGATCTATGGCTACACCTTC
CDR3aa: CAWMRTGELGIYGYTF

d_gene: .
j_gene: TRBJ2-7
v_gene: TRBV15
abundance: few
CDR3nt: TGTGCCACCAGCAGAGTGCCGGGGCGGGTGGTCGCCTCCTACGAGCAGTACTTC
CDR3aa: CATSRVPGRVVASYEQYF

d_gene: TRBD1
j_gene: TRBJ2-2
v_gene: TRBV7-9
abundance: many
CDR3nt: TGTGCCAGCAGCTCCGACAGGGGGCAAGAGGCCGGGGAGCTGTTTTTT
CDR3aa: CASSSDRGQEAGELFF

d_gene: TRBD2
j_gene: TRBJ2-7
v_gene: TRBV18
abundance: .
CDR3nt: TGTGCCAGCTCACCACTTTTCGCGGGAGAGACCTACGAGCAGTACTTC
CDR3aa: CASSPLFAGETYEQYF

d_gene: TRBD1
j_gene: TRBJ1-4
v_gene: TRBV28
abundance: many
CDR3nt: TGTGCCAGCAGAAGTGGACAGGGGGCGAGGGAAAAACTGTTTTTT
CDR3aa: CASRSGQGAREKLFF

d_gene: TRBD1
j_gene: TRBJ2-2
v_gene: TRBV4-1
abundance: .
CDR3nt: TGCGCCAGCAGCCAAGGGACCGGGACAGGGTACACCGGGGAGCTGTTTTTT
CDR3aa: CASSQGTGTGYTGELFF

d_gene: .
j_gene: TRBJ2-3
v_gene: TRBV12-3/TRBV12-4
abundance: many
CDR3nt: TGTGCCAGCTCCTTTGGGGGGAGCCCGATCGGGACGCAGTATTTT
CDR3aa: CASSFGGSPIGTQYF

d_gene: TRBD2
j_gene: TRBJ2-3
v_gene: TRBV28
abundance: few
CDR3nt: TGTGCCAGCAACGTAGCGGGAGAGGATGGCACAGATACGCAGTATTTT
CDR3aa: CASNVAGEDGTDTQYF

d_gene: .
j_gene: TRBJ1-4
v_gene: TRBV12-3/TRBV12-4
abundance: many
CDR3nt: TGTGCCAGCAGTTTATTTAACGAAAAACTGTTTTTT
CDR3aa: CASSLFNEKLFF